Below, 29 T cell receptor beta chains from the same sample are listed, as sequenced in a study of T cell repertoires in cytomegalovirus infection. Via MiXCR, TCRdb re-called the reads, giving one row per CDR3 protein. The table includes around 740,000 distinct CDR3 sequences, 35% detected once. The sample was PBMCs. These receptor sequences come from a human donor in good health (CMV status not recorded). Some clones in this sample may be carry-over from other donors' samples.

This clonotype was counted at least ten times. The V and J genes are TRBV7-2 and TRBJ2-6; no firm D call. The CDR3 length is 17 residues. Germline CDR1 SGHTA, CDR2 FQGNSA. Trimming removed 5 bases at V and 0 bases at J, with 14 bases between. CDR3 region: CASSIQTTISGANVLTF. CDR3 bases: TGTGCCAGCAGCATCCAAACCACGATCTCTGGGGCCAACGTCCTGACTTTC. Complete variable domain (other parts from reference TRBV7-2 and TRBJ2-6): GAGVSQSPSNKVTEKGKDVELRCDPISGHTALYWYRQSLGQGLEFLIYFQGNSAPDKSGLPSDRFSAERTGGSVSTLTIQRTQQEDSAVYLCASSIQTTISGANVLTFGAGSRLTVL.

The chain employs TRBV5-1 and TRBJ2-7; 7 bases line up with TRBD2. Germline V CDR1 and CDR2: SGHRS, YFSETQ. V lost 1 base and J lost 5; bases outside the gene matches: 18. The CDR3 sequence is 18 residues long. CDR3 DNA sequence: TGCGCCAGCAGCTTGCCCCCGTCCTCTGGGAGGGTTGGCCACGAGCAGTACTTC. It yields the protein CASSLPPSSGRVGHEQYF.

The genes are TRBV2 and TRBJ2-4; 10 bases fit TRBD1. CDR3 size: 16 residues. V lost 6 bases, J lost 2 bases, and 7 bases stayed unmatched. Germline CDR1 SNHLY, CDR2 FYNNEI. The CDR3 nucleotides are TGTGCCAGCAGCGAGACAGGGGGCGGAACCAAAAACATTCAGTACTTC. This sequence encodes CASSETGGGTKNIQYF. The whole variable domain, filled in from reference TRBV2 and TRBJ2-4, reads EPEVTQTPSHQVTQMGQEVILRCVPISNHLYFYWYRQILGQKVEFLVSFYNNEISEKSEIFDDQFSVERPDGSNFTLKIRSTKLEDSAMYFCASSETGGGTKNIQYFGAGTRLSVL.

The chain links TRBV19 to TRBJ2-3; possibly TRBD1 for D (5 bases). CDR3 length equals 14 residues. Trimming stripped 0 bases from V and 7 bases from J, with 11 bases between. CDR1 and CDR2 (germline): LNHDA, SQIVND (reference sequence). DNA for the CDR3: TGTGCCAGTAGTATAGAGGGGCGGTTTAATACGCAGTATTTT. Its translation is CASSIEGRFNTQYF.

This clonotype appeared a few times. For the CDR3, the DNA is TGTGCCAGCAGTACACGGAGAGAGAGGAGAGTAGCAACTAATGAAAAACTGTTTTTT. Its protein is CASSTRRERRVATNEKLFF. V usage is TRBV28 and J usage is TRBJ1-4; D gene ambiguous. The germline gives CDR1 MDHEN, CDR2 SYDVKM. The V gene lost 5 bases and the J gene lost 0 bases, with 22 bases spanning the gap. This CDR3 has 19 amino acids. The full variable domain, completed using reference TRBV28 and TRBJ1-4, is DVKVTQSSRYLVKRTGEKVFLECVQDMDHENMFWYRQDPGLGLRLIYFSYDVKMKEKGDIPEGYSVSREKKERFSLILESASTNQTSMYLCASSTRRERRVATNEKLFFGSGTQLSVL.

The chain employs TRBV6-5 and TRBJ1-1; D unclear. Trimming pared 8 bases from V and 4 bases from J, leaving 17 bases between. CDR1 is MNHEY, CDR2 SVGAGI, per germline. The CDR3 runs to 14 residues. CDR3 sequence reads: CASHSPAAATEAFF. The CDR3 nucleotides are TGTGCCAGCCATAGCCCGGCGGCGGCCACTGAAGCTTTCTTT.

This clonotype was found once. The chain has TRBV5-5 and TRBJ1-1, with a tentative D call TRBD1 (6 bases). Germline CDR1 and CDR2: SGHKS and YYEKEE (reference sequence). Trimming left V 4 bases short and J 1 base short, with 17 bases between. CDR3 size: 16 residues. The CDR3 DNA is TGTGCCAGCAGCGGGACAACGCCCTCCCCGAACACTGAAGCTTTCTTT. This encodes CASSGTTPSPNTEAFF.

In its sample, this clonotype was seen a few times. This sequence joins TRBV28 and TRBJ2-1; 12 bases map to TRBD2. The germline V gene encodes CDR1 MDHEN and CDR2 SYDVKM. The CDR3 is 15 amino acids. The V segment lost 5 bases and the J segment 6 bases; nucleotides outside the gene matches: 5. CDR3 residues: CASSGLAGNLNEQFF. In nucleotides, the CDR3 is TGTGCCAGCAGTGGACTAGCGGGAAATCTCAATGAGCAGTTCTTC.

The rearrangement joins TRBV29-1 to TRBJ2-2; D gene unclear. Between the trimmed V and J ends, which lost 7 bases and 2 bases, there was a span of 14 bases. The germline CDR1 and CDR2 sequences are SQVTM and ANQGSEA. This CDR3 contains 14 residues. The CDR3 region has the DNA TGCAGCGGCGTCACGAATACCAACACCGGGGAGCTGTTTTTT. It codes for CSGVTNTNTGELFF.

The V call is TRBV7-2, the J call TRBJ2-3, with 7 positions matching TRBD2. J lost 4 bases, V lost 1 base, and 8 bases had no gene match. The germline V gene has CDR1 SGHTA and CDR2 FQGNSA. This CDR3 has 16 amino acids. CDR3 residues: CASSLGAGAWADTQYF. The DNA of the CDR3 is TGTGCCAGCAGCTTAGGGGCGGGAGCTTGGGCAGATACGCAGTATTTT.

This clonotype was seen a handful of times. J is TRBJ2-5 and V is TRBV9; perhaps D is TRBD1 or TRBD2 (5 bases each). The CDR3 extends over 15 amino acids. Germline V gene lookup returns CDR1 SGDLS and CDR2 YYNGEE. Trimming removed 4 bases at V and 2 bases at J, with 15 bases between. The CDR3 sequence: CASSRSGTQQETQYF. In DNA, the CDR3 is TGTGCCAGCAGCCGATCCGGGACGCAACAAGAGACCCAGTACTTC.

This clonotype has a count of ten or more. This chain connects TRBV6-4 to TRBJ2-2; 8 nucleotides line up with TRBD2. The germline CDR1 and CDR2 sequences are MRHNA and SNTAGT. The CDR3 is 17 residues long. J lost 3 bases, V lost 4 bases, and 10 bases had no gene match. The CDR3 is CASSGTQAGVHTGELFF. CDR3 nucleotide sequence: TGTGCCAGCAGTGGCACCCAAGCGGGAGTACACACCGGGGAGCTGTTTTTT.

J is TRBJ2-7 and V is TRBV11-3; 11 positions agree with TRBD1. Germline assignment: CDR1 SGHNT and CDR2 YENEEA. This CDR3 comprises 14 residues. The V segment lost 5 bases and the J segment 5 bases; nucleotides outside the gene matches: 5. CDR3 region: CASSEPGQGDEQYF. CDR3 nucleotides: TGTGCCAGCAGCGAACCGGGACAGGGGGACGAGCAGTACTTC.

The CDR3 loop is CSAREGGPYSNQPQHF. The CDR3 coding sequence is TGCAGTGCTAGAGAAGGGGGACCGTATAGCAATCAGCCCCAGCATTTT. The genes are TRBV20-1 and TRBJ1-5; the D gene is possibly TRBD1 (6 bases). This CDR3 spans 16 amino acids. Between the trimmed V and J ends, which lost 0 bases and 0 bases, there was a span of 12 bases. The germline V gene has CDR1 DFQATT and CDR2 SNEGSKA (reference sequence).

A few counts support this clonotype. The CDR3 nucleotides read TGTGCCAGCAGTTCCTTAGCGGGGGCCCAAGAGACCCAGTACTTC. It codes for CASSSLAGAQETQYF. The V and J genes are TRBV28 and TRBJ2-5; 9 nucleotides line up with TRBD2. Trimming took 4 bases from V and 1 from J; bases not matched to a gene: 4. This CDR3 spans 15 amino acids. From germline, CDR1 is MDHEN and CDR2 SYDVKM. Together with reference TRBV28 and TRBJ2-5, the CDR3 gives the full variable domain: DVKVTQSSRYLVKRTGEKVFLECVQDMDHENMFWYRQDPGLGLRLIYFSYDVKMKEKGDIPEGYSVSREKKERFSLILESASTNQTSMYLCASSSLAGAQETQYFGPGTRLLVL.

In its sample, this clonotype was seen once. CDR3 loop: CASSFWGALHGNTIYF. The DNA of the CDR3 is TGTGCCAGCAGCTTCTGGGGAGCACTGCATGGAAACACCATATATTTT. V and J are TRBV5-6 and TRBJ1-3; D is unclear. Germline V gene lookup returns CDR1 SGHDT and CDR2 YYEEEE. V lost 2 bases and J 3 bases, leaving 15 bases between the germline ends. The CDR3 runs to 16 residues.

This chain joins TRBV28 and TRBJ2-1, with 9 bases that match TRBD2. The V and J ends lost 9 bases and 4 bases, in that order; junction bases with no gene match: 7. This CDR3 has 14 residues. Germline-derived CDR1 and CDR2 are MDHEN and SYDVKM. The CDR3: CASLAGRGYNEQFF. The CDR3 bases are TGTGCCAGTCTAGCGGGACGGGGTTACAATGAGCAGTTCTTC.

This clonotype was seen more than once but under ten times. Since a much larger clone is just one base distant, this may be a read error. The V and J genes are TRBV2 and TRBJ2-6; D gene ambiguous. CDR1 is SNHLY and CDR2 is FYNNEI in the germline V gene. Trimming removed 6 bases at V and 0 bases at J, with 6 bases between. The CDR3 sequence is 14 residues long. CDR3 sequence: CASSQSSGANVLTF. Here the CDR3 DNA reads TGTGCCAGCAGCCAGAGCTCTGGGGCCAACGTCCTGACTTTC.

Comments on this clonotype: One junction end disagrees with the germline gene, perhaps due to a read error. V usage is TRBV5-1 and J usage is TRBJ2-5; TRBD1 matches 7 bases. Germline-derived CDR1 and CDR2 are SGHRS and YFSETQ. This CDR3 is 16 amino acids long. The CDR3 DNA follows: TGCGCCTGCAGCTTTGTTCCGACAGGGACCCAAGAGACCCAGTACTTC. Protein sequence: CACSFVPTGTQETQYF.

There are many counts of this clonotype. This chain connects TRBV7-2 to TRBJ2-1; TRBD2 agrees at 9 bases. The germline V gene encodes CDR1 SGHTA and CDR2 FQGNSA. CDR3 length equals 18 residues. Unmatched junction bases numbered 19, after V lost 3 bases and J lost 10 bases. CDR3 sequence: CASSLDRLAAWGKSEQFF. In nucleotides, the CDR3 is TGTGCCAGCAGCTTGGATAGACTAGCGGCCTGGGGGAAGTCCGAGCAGTTCTTC.

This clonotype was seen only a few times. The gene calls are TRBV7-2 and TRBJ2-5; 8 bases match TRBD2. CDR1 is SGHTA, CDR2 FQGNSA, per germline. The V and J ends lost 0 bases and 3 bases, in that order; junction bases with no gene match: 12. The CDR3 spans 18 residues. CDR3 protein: CASSLAPRLARPKETQYF. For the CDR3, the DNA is TGTGCCAGCAGCTTAGCGCCCAGACTAGCGCGACCTAAAGAGACCCAGTACTTC.

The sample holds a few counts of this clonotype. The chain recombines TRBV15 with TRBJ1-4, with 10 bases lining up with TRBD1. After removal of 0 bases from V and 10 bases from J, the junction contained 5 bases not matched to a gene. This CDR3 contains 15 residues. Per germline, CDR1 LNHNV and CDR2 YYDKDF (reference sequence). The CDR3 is CATSRDFGTGVKLFF. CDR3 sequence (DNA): TGTGCCACCAGCAGAGATTTCGGGACAGGGGTAAAACTGTTTTTT.

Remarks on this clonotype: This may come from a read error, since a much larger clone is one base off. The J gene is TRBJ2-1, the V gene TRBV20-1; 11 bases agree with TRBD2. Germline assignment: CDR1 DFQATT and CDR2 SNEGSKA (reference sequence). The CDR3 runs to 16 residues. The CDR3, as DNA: TGCCGTGCTGGACGTCATTTACTAGCGGGAGTAAATGAGCAGTTCTTC. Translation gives CRAGRHLLAGVNEQFF.

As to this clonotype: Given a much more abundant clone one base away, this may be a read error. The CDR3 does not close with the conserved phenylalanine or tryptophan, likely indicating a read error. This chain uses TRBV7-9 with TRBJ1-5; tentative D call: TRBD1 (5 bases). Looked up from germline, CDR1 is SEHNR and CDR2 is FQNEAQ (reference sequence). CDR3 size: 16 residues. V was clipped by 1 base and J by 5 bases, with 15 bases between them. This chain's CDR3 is CASSLVGLTVYQPQHC. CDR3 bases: TGTGCCAGCAGCTTAGTGGGGCTAACGGTTTATCAGCCCCAGCATTGT.

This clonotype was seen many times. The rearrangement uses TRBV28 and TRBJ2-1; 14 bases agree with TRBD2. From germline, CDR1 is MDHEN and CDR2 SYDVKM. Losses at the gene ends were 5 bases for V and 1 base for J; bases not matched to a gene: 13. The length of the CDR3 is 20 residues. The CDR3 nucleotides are TGTGCCAGCAGTCCGTACGGGGTGGGGACTAGCGGGAGATCCTACAATGAGCAGTTCTTC. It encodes CASSPYGVGTSGRSYNEQFF.

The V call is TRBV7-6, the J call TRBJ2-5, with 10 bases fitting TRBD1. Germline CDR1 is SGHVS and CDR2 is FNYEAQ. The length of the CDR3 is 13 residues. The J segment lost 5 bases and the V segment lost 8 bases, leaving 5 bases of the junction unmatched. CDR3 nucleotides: TGTGCCAGCGGAGGGACAGGGGCCGAGACCCAGTACTTC. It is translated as CASGGTGAETQYF.

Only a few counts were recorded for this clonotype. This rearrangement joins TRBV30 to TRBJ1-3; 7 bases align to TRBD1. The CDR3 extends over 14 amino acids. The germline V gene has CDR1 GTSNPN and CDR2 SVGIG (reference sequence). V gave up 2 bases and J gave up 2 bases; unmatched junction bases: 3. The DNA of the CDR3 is TGTGCCTGGAGTCGAGGGGGCCCTGGAAACACCATATATTTT. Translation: CAWSRGGPGNTIYF.

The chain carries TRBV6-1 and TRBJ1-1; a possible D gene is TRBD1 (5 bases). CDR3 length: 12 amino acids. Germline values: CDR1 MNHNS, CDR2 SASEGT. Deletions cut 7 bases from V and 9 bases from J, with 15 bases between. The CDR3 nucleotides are TGTGCCAGCATAGAACCGGCAGGGAAAGCTTTCTTT. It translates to CASIEPAGKAFF.

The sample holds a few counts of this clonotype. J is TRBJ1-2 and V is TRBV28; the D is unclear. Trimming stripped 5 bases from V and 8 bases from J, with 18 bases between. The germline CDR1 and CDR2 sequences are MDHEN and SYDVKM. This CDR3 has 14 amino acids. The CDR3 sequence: CASSNDLRRRGYTF. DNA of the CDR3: TGTGCCAGCAGTAACGACCTCAGGCGACGCGGCTACACCTTC.